This passage covers 4 T cell receptor beta chains from one sample sequenced in a study of CD8+CD57+ T cells in acquired aplastic anemia. Genomic DNA, the template, was used for profiling of the TCR beta VDJ and CDR3. TCRdb analysed the reads with MiXCR anew, one entry per CDR3 protein. The table records under 250,000 distinct CDR3 sequences, 47% of them present only once. The patients chosen for sequencing had shown expansion of CD8+CD57+ cells (detected by flow cytometry). Sequenced input: sorted CD4+, CD8+, or CD8+CD57+ T cells (not recorded which) from PBMCs. Every receptor here comes from a human donor with aplastic anemia.

The rearrangement uses TRBV2 and TRBJ1-3, with a weak D call TRBD1 (6 bases). V lost 7 bases, J lost 6 bases, and 13 bases lay in between. This CDR3 comprises 13 residues. Germline V gene data show CDR1 as SNHLY and CDR2 as FYNNEI. The CDR3 coding sequence is TGTGCCAGCACGAGGGACAAGACAAACACCATATATTTT. Its translation: CASTRDKTNTIYF.

The V gene is TRBV30, the J gene TRBJ1-3, with 7 bases that match TRBD1. This CDR3 contains 14 residues. The trim removed 2 bases at V and 2 bases at J, leaving 3 bases unmatched. Germline assignment: CDR1 GTSNPN and CDR2 SVGIG (reference sequence). CDR3 nucleotide sequence: TGTGCCTGGAGTACAGGGGAGACTGGAAACACCATATATTTT. Translation: CAWSTGETGNTIYF.

This clonotype has more than one count but fewer than ten. V gene TRBV25-1 combines with J gene TRBJ2-7, with 8 bases matching TRBD1. V shed 9 bases and J 2 bases; nucleotides not matched to a gene: 3. The CDR3 contains 12 residues. In germline, CDR1 is MGHDK, CDR2 SYGVNS. The CDR3 sequence: CASAGQAYEQYF. CDR3 nucleotide sequence: TGTGCCAGTGCGGGACAGGCCTACGAGCAGTACTTC.

As to this clonotype: One end of the junction is discordant with germline, which a read error may explain. This chain links TRBV5-1 with TRBJ1-1; D may be TRBD1 (5 bases). There are 15 residues in the CDR3. Germline V gives CDR1 SGHRS, CDR2 YFSETQ. The CDR3 DNA reads TGCGCCAGCGGCTTGGTCGTGGGCAGGGACACTGAAGCTTTCTTT. As protein: CASGLVVGRDTEAFF. The entire variable domain, with the rest obtained from reference TRBV5-1 and TRBJ1-1, is as follows: KAGVTQTPRYLIKTRGQQVTLSCSPISGHRSVSWYQQTPGQGLQFLFEYFSETQRNKGNFPGRFSGRQFSNSRSEMNVSTLELGDSALYLCASGLVVGRDTEAFFGQGTRLTVV.